A single sample gave rise to the 29 T cell receptor beta chains below, sequenced in a study of T cells in Graves' hyperthyroidism and ophthalmopathy. RNA transcripts gave rise to amplified TCR beta CDR3 regions. Researchers ran a first-round RT-PCR on the TCR CDR3 using the HTBI primer set. TCRdb recomputed calls from the multiplex PCR reads with MiXCR, one row per CDR3 protein. This sample has over 350,000 distinct CDR3 sequences, with roughly 15% found just once. Material: blood. The receptor set was obtained from a man aged 18 to 29 with Graves' ophthalmopathy.

This chain joins TRBV13 and TRBJ2-7, with 9 bases identical to TRBD1. In germline, CDR1 is PRHDT, CDR2 FYEKMQ (reference sequence). The CDR3 has 15 amino acids. The V and J ends lost 0 bases and 7 bases, in that order; junction bases with no gene match: 7. The CDR3 loop is CASSLGDRGLDEQYF. CDR3 sequence (DNA): TGTGCCAGCAGCTTAGGGGACAGGGGTTTGGATGAGCAGTACTTC.

The V gene is TRBV5-4, the J gene TRBJ1-6, with a tentative D call TRBD1 (5 bases). Trimming removed 0 bases from V and 8 bases from J, with 9 bases in between. This CDR3 has 14 residues. CDR1 SGHNT and CDR2 YYREEE come from the germline V gene (reference sequence). The CDR3: CASSLGGLDSPLHF. The CDR3 nucleotides read TGTGCCAGCAGCTTGGGGGGGTTGGATTCACCCCTCCACTTT.

This clonotype has a handful of counts. V and J are TRBV4-1 and TRBJ2-3, with D perhaps TRBD1 (6 bases). Trimming left V 4 bases short and J 3 bases short, with 17 bases between. This CDR3 spans 16 amino acids. Germline V CDR1 and CDR2: MGHRA, YSYEKL. This CDR3 reads CASSPTGTSGTDTQYF. For the CDR3, the DNA is TGCGCCAGCAGCCCAACCGGGACAAGTGGGACAGATACGCAGTATTTT.

The sample holds many counts of this clonotype. The chain is built from TRBV7-9 and TRBJ1-2; no clear D. CDR1 and CDR2 from the germline V gene are SEHNR and FQNEAQ (reference sequence). The ends were cut back, 5 bases at V and 6 bases at J, with 10 bases in the middle. This CDR3 comprises 12 residues. CDR3: CASSIFGDGYTF. Written as DNA, the CDR3 is TGTGCCAGCAGCATATTCGGGGATGGCTACACCTTC.

This clonotype was detected only a few times. The chain joins TRBV15 to TRBJ2-7, with 8 bases matching TRBD2. This CDR3 is built from 16 residues. V shed 5 bases and J 0 bases; nucleotides not matched to a gene: 9. Germline V gives CDR1 LNHNV, CDR2 YYDKDF (reference sequence). The CDR3 DNA reads TGTGCCACCAGCCAAGGACGGGGACTAGTCTCCTACGAGCAGTACTTC. This translates into CATSQGRGLVSYEQYF. Complete variable domain (other parts from reference TRBV15 and TRBJ2-7): DAMVIQNPRYQVTQFGKPVTLSCSQTLNHNVMYWYQQKSSQAPKLLFHYYDKDFNNEADTPDNFQSRRPNTSFCFLDIRSPGLGDTAMYLCATSQGRGLVSYEQYFGPGTRLTVT.

The V call is TRBV30, the J call TRBJ1-2; 8 bases map to TRBD1. This CDR3 contains 14 residues. The germline CDR1 and CDR2 sequences are GTSNPN and SVGIG (reference sequence). Trimming removed 5 bases from V and 2 bases from J; junction bases left unmatched: 7. The DNA of the CDR3 is TGTGCCTGGGACGCCGGACAGGGAAACTATGGCTACACCTTC. Its protein is CAWDAGQGNYGYTF.

This clonotype was observed at least ten times. CDR3 sequence reads: CASSRGGSNQPQHF. The CDR3, as DNA: TGTGCCAGCAGTAGAGGGGGGAGCAATCAGCCCCAGCATTTT. The chain combines TRBV12-3 or TRBV12-4 with TRBJ1-5, with a weak D call TRBD1 (6 bases). V shed 5 bases and J shed 1 base, with 9 bases lying between them. The CDR3 has 14 residues.

The V gene is TRBV6-5, the J gene TRBJ1-2; tentative D call: TRBD1 (6 bases). This CDR3 has 15 residues. Trimming took 2 bases from V and 5 from J, leaving 15 bases between them. Germline CDR1 MNHEY, CDR2 SVGAGI. The CDR3 bases are TGTGCCAGCAGTTACCGACTAGGGGGGGGGTATGGCTACACCTTC. Translating it yields CASSYRLGGGYGYTF.

This clonotype appeared many times. V and J are TRBV12-3 or TRBV12-4 and TRBJ2-1; D remains unclear. Trimming pared 3 bases from V and 9 bases from J, leaving 6 bases between. The CDR3 covers 11 residues. The CDR3 here is CASSLIGEQFF. CDR3 DNA sequence: TGTGCCAGCAGTTTGATAGGTGAGCAGTTCTTC.

The V gene is TRBV6-2 or TRBV6-3, the J gene TRBJ1-1; the D is unclear. Per the germline V gene, CDR1 is MNHEY and CDR2 is SVGEGT. CDR3 length equals 13 residues. V lost 7 bases, J lost 1 base, and 10 bases lay in between. This chain's CDR3 is CASNFNRNTEAFF. The CDR3 DNA sequence: TGTGCCAGCAACTTTAACAGGAACACTGAAGCTTTCTTT.

The chain joins TRBV12-3 or TRBV12-4 to TRBJ2-2, with D perhaps TRBD1 (6 bases). Trimming shortened V by 5 bases and J by 0 bases, and 10 bases separated the two germline ends. The CDR3 runs 15 residues. The CDR3 bases are TGTGCCAGCAGTGCCTGGACAGCGAACACCGGGGAGCTGTTTTTT. Translation: CASSAWTANTGELFF.

This rearrangement joins TRBV19 to TRBJ1-1; 7 bases agree with TRBD1. V shed 6 bases and J 3 bases; nucleotides not matched to a gene: 10. The CDR3 contains 15 residues. CDR1 and CDR2 from the germline V gene are LNHDA and SQIVND (reference sequence). DNA for the CDR3: TGTGCCAGTAGCGATCAGGGGGGAGAAGACACTGAAGCTTTCTTT. Translated: CASSDQGGEDTEAFF.

This chain uses TRBV11-2 with TRBJ2-4; 8 bases fit TRBD2. Germline-derived CDR1 and CDR2 are SGHAT and FQNNGV. The trim removed 4 bases at V and 3 bases at J, leaving 5 bases unmatched. This CDR3 has 15 amino acids. For the CDR3, the DNA is TGTGCCAGCAGCTCCATTCGGGGGGGCAAAAACATTCAGTACTTC. It is translated as CASSSIRGGKNIQYF.

This clonotype came up a few times. The chain couples TRBV4-2 to TRBJ2-5; 8 nucleotides align to TRBD2. The V segment lost 0 bases and the J segment 1 base; nucleotides outside the gene matches: 10. The CDR3 totals 18 residues. CDR1 is LGHNA, CDR2 YNFKEQ, per germline. In DNA, the CDR3 is TGTGCCAGCAGCCAAGATCTAAGTGGCGGGGGGAGCCAAGAGACCCAGTACTTC. As protein: CASSQDLSGGGSQETQYF.

This clonotype was counted ten times or more. The CDR3: CASSYGGTGVTEAFF. Written as DNA, the CDR3 is TGTGCCAGCAGTTATGGCGGGACAGGGGTGACTGAAGCTTTCTTT. This chain links TRBV6-5 with TRBJ1-1; TRBD1 matches 10 bases. The CDR3 runs 15 residues. Germline V CDR1 and CDR2: MNHEY, SVGAGI. V was clipped by 3 bases and J by 5 bases; unmatched bases: 6.

The chain uses TRBV9 and TRBJ2-5; 11 bases line up with TRBD1. The germline V gene has CDR1 SGDLS and CDR2 YYNGEE. The CDR3 runs to 17 residues. V lost 0 bases, J lost 5 bases, and 9 bases stayed unmatched. The CDR3 sequence is CASSVAEGQGGRETQYF. The CDR3 DNA sequence: TGTGCCAGCAGCGTAGCTGAGGGACAGGGGGGTCGGGAGACCCAGTACTTC.

The chain links TRBV24-1 to TRBJ2-5, with 9 bases that match TRBD1. The V segment lost 4 bases and the J segment 2 bases; nucleotides outside the gene matches: 7. Germline loops: CDR1 KGHDR, CDR2 SFDVKD. The CDR3 covers 16 residues. The CDR3 DNA reads TGTGCCACCAGTGACCCCAGGGACAGGGCACAAGAGACCCAGTACTTC. Translated: CATSDPRDRAQETQYF.

The chain combines TRBV6-2 or TRBV6-3 with TRBJ2-3; D is unclear. Trimming shortened V by 6 bases and J by 9 bases, and 10 bases separated the two germline ends. In germline, CDR1 is MNHEY, CDR2 SVGEGT. The CDR3 has 11 amino acids. Here the CDR3 reads CASRVARTQYF. The CDR3 DNA reads as TGTGCCAGCAGAGTGGCACGAACGCAGTATTTT.

This clonotype turned up a few times. This chain uses TRBV18 with TRBJ1-2; the match to TRBD1 covers 7 bases. The CDR3 loop spans 17 amino acids. The germline gives CDR1 KGHSH, CDR2 LQKENI. V lost 2 bases, J lost 0 bases, and 9 bases stayed unmatched. CDR3 in DNA: TGTGCCAGCTCACCATGGGCCAAAGGGGGCCCTAACTATGGCTACACCTTC. Translation: CASSPWAKGGPNYGYTF.

The V call is TRBV6-6, the J call TRBJ2-7; D assignment may be TRBD1 or TRBD2 (6 bases each). CDR3 length: 15 residues. V was shortened by 0 bases and J by 3 bases, with 12 bases between the two germline ends. CDR1 and CDR2 from the germline V gene are MNHNY and SVGAGI (reference sequence). CDR3 in amino acids: CASSYSGGRNYEQYF. In DNA form, the CDR3 reads TGTGCCAGCAGTTACTCTGGGGGGCGAAACTACGAGCAGTACTTC.

The rearrangement uses TRBV6-1 and TRBJ1-1; D ambiguous. This CDR3 is built from 11 residues. V lost 11 bases and J lost 8, with 15 bases in between. From germline, CDR1 is MNHNS and CDR2 SASEGT. The CDR3 sequence is CAGHRASEAFF. The CDR3 DNA is TGTGCCGGCCACCGGGCAAGCGAAGCTTTCTTT.

V is TRBV3-1 and J is TRBJ2-3; D may be TRBD2 (5 bases). Deletions cut 4 bases from V and 2 bases from J, with 10 bases between. CDR1 LGHDT and CDR2 YNNKEL come from the germline V gene (reference sequence). The CDR3 has 14 amino acids. The CDR3 DNA reads TGTGCCAGCAGCCCGAGGGATGACACAGATACGCAGTATTTT. This translates into CASSPRDDTDTQYF.

This clonotype was seen many times. The gene calls are TRBV4-1 and TRBJ2-7; D gene unclear. The CDR3 has 15 residues. Trimming removed 0 bases at V and 0 bases at J, with 9 bases between. Germline values: CDR1 MGHRA, CDR2 YSYEKL. Here the CDR3 reads CASSQDQADSYEQYF. The CDR3 nucleotides are TGCGCCAGCAGCCAAGATCAGGCAGACTCCTACGAGCAGTACTTC.

CDR3 region: CASRGGIYGYTF. CDR3 DNA sequence: TGTGCCAGCAGGGGAGGGATATATGGCTACACCTTC. The chain is built from TRBV6-1 and TRBJ1-2, with D uncertain. The ends were cut back, 6 bases at V and 5 bases at J, with 10 bases in the middle. This CDR3 has 12 amino acids. Per the germline V gene, CDR1 is MNHNS and CDR2 is SASEGT.

In this sample, this clonotype turned up a few times. The chain is built from TRBV20-1 and TRBJ2-1; D gene uncertain. CDR3 length: 14 amino acids. Trimming cost V 4 bases and J 4 bases, with 14 bases left between them. CDR1 is DFQATT and CDR2 is SNEGSKA in the germline V gene (reference sequence). DNA for the CDR3: TGCAGTGCTAATCAGTTGCGGTCTTACAATGAGCAGTTCTTC. Encoded protein: CSANQLRSYNEQFF.

This clonotype has at least ten counts. The chain joins TRBV3-1 to TRBJ1-2; D is ambiguous. The V end was cut by 0 bases, the J end by 4 bases, with 6 bases between. CDR1 is LGHDT, CDR2 YNNKEL, per germline (reference sequence). This CDR3 spans 13 amino acids. The CDR3 region is CASSQENSYGYTF. CDR3 DNA: TGTGCCAGCAGCCAAGAGAACAGCTATGGCTACACCTTC.

This clonotype was detected many times. A read error may account for a junction end that differs from germline. The rearrangement joins TRBV28 to TRBJ2-1; D is unclear. The CDR3 sequence is 10 residues long. Germline V CDR1 and CDR2: MDHEN, SYDVKM. CDR3 sequence: CHPPRGEQFF. CDR3 nucleotide sequence: TGCCACCCCCCACGCGGTGAGCAGTTCTTC.

Of note for this clonotype: A read error may produce the germline difference seen at one junction end. The rearrangement uses TRBV29-1 and TRBJ1-4; D not certain. The CDR3 consists of 9 residues. CDR1 and CDR2 (germline): SQVTM, ANQGSEA. The chain's CDR3 is CSKYPKLVF. DNA for the CDR3: TGCAGCAAGTACCCAAAACTGGTTTTT.

Turning to this clonotype: A read error is possible here, since a much larger clone lies one base away. The genes are TRBV29-1 and TRBJ2-7; D is possibly TRBD1 (6 bases). This CDR3 contains 14 residues. Germline lookup yields CDR1 SQVTM and CDR2 ANQGSEA. The V gene lost 7 bases and the J gene lost 2 bases, with 18 bases spanning the gap. In nucleotides, the CDR3 is TGCAGCGACACTCTTCAGGGGTCCCCCTACGAGCAGTACTTC. Translated, it gives CSDTLQGSPYEQYF.